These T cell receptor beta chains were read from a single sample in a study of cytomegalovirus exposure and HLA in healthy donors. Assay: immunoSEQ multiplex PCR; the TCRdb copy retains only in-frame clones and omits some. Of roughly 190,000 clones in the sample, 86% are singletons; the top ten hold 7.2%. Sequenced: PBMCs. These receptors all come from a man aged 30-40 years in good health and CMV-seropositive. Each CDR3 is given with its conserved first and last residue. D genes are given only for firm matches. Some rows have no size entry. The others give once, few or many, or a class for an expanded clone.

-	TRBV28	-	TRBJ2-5	TGTGCCAGCAGTCTAGGACGGGGGGAGACCCAGTACTTC	CASSLGRGETQYF
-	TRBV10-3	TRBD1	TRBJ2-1	TGTGCCATCAGTCCCGGGACAGTCAATGAGCAGTTCTTC	CAISPGTVNEQFF
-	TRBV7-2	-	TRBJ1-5	TGTGCCAGCAGCTTAGCCCCCTACGAGGGGCGAACAATAAATCAGCCCCAGCATTTT	CASSLAPYEGRTINQPQHF
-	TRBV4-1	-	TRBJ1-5	TGCGCCAGCAGCAAGGGGGTCAATCAGCCCCAGCATTTT	CASSKGVNQPQHF
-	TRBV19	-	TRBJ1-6	TGTGCCAGTAGTATCTCCCAGGGCTCTAATTCACCCCTCCACTTT	CASSISQGSNSPLHF
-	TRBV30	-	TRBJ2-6	TGTGCCTGGAGGGGCAGGAGCTCTGGGGCCAACGTCCTGACTTTC	CAWRGRSSGANVLTF
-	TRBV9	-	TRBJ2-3	TGTGCCAGCAGCGTAGTCGGGGCCGGCACAGATACGCAGTATTTT	CASSVVGAGTDTQYF
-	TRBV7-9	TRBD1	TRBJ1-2	TGTGCCAGCAGCTCCTGGGTACAGGGGGCTAACTATGGCTACACCTTC	CASSSWVQGANYGYTF
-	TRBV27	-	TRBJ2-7	TGTGCCAGCAGTTTCGGCGTTACAGTCTACGAGCAGTACTTC	CASSFGVTVYEQYF
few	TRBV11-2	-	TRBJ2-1	TGTGCCAGCAGCCCGCGGACGAATGAGCAGTTCTTC	CASSPRTNEQFF
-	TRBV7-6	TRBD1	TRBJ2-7	TGTGCCAGCAGCCCGGACAGGGGCGACGAGCAGTACTTC	CASSPDRGDEQYF
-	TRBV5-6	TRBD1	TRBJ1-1	TGTGCCAGCAGCTTGTGGACAGGGGACACTGAAGCTTTCTTT	CASSLWTGDTEAFF
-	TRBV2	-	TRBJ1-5	TGTGCCAGCAGCCCGGGGGTATCAAGGGGTCAGCCCCAGCATTTT	CASSPGVSRGQPQHF
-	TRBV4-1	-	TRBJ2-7	TGCGCCAGCAGCCAAGATCGGTACGAGCAGTACTTC	CASSQDRYEQYF
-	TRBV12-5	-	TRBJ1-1	TGTGCTAGTAGCTCGACGGGGGGCACTGAAGCTTTCTTT	CASSSTGGTEAFF
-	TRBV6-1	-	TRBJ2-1	TGTGCCAGCACCTTAAGGGGCTCCTACAATGAGCAGTTCTTC	CASTLRGSYNEQFF
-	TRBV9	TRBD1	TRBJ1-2	TGTGCCAGCAGCGTAGGGGACAGGGCAGGGAACTATGGCTACACCTTC	CASSVGDRAGNYGYTF
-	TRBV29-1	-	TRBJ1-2	TGCAGCGTTGAAAAGCCAACGGAGGGGGACTATGGCTACACCTTC	CSVEKPTEGDYGYTF
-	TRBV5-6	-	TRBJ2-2	TGTGCCAGCAGCTTCGCCGGGGAGCTGTTTTTT	CASSFAGELFF
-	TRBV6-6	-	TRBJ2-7	TGTGCCAGCAGTTACTCGATCGCGAGCTACGAGCAGTACTTC	CASSYSIASYEQYF
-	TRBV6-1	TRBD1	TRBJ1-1	TGTGCCAGCAGTGAATATCGGCAGGGGGACACTGAAGCTTTCTTT	CASSEYRQGDTEAFF
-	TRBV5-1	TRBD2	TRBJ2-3	TGCGCCAGCAGCTTGGGGGCTAGCGGGAGAGCAGATACGCAGTATTTT	CASSLGASGRADTQYF
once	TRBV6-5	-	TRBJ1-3	TGTGCCAGCAGTTACTCGGCAACCGGAAACACCATATATTTT	CASSYSATGNTIYF
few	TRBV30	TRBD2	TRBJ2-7	TGTGCCTGGAGTCCAGCGTGGGAGGGTGGCAGCGAGCAGTACTTC	CAWSPAWEGGSEQYF
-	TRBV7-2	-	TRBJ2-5	TGTGCCAGCAGCCCAGGTGGGTCAGGGAAGACCCAGTACTTC	CASSPGGSGKTQYF
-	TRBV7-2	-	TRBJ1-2	TGTGCCAGCAGCGCGCAGGGAGGGGGATATGGCTACACCTTC	CASSAQGGGYGYTF
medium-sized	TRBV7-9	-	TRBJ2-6	TGTGCCAGCAGCTCAATAACAGGCTCTGGGGCCAACGTCCTGACTTTC	CASSSITGSGANVLTF
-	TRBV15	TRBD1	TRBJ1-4	TGTGCCACCAGCAGATTGGGACAGCAAGTAGGGAAAGGACGTTCATACGAAAAACTGTTTTTT	CATSRLGQQVGKGRSYEKLFF
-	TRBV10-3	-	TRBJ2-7	TGTGCCTCTGGGGGCCAGGGGAACGAGCAGTACTTC	CASGGQGNEQYF
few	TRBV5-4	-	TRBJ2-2	TGTGCCACTCAGGTACCTGCTGGGACCACCGGGGAGCTGTTTTTT	CATQVPAGTTGELFF
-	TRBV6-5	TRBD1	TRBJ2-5	TGTGCCAGCAGCCGTGACAGGGGCCAAGAGACCCAGTACTTC	CASSRDRGQETQYF
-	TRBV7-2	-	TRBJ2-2	TGTGCCAGCAGCTTGAGATCGCTGAACACCGGGGAGCTGTTTTTT	CASSLRSLNTGELFF
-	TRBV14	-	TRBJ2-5	TGTGCCAGCAGCCAAGATTGGACAGCAGAGACCCAGTACTTC	CASSQDWTAETQYF
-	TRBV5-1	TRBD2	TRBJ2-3	TGCGCCAGCAGCTTGGTGGGACTACACACAGATACGCAGTATTTT	CASSLVGLHTDTQYF
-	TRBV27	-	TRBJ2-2	TGTGCCAGCAGTTTTGTGGGTTCCGGGGAGCTGTTTTTT	CASSFVGSGELFF
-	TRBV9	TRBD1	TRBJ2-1	TGTGCCAGCAGCGTTTCGGGGACAGGGGTGTACAATGAGCAGTTCTTC	CASSVSGTGVYNEQFF
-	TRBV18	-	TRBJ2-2	TGTGCCAGCTCACCAGGCCGGAATCAGGACGGGGAGCTGTTTTTT	CASSPGRNQDGELFF
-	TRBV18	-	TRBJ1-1	TGTGCCAGCTCACCTACGGGGGCAGGGAGAAAGACTGAAGCTTTCTTT	CASSPTGAGRKTEAFF
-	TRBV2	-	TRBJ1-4	TGTGCCAGCGATAGCAGGGTTGGTAATGAAAAACTGTTTTTT	CASDSRVGNEKLFF
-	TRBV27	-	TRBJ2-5	TGTGCCAGCAGTTGGGGGACAATTAAAGAGACCCAGTACTTC	CASSWGTIKETQYF
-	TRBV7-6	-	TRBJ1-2	TGTGCCAGCAGCCCTTTCGGGGGGAGTCGAAACAACTATGGCTACACCTTC	CASSPFGGSRNNYGYTF
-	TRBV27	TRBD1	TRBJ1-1	TGTGCCAGCAGTCGCGGGACAGTGAACACTGAAGCTTTCTTT	CASSRGTVNTEAFF
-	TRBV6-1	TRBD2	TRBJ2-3	TGTGCCAGCAGTGAACCGGGACTAGCGGGAGGGCCAGGCACAGATACGCAGTATTTT	CASSEPGLAGGPGTDTQYF
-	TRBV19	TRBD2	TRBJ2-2	TGTGCCAGTAGGATAGCGGGAGACGCGAACACCGGGGAGCTGTTTTTT	CASRIAGDANTGELFF
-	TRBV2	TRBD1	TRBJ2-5	TGTGCCAGCAGTGGGGACAGACAAGAGACCCAGTACTTC	CASSGDRQETQYF
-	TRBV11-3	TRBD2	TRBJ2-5	TGTGCCAGCAGCCGAGGACTAGCGGGGTCTGGGGAGACCCAGTACTTC	CASSRGLAGSGETQYF
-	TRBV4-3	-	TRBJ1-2	TGCGCCAGCAGCCAGTTGGAGAACTATGGCTACACCTTC	CASSQLENYGYTF
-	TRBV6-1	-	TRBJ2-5	TGTGCCAGCAGTGAAGCTCGCCAGGCCCGGACGAGGGAGACCCAGTACTTC	CASSEARQARTRETQYF
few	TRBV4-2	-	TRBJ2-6	TGTGCCAGCAGTCATTCGGGCTCTGGGGCCAACGTCCTGACTTTC	CASSHSGSGANVLTF